This entry concerns a single T cell receptor beta chain. The data originate from a study of blood T cell repertoires in COVID-19. Study-level information: Samples came from the United States, Italy and Spain, spanning acute and convalescent COVID-19. PBMCs, B-cell-depleted T cells, or T cells provided the cDNA or gDNA that made up the material.

Sequenced by immunoSEQ multiplex PCR; TCRdb stores in-frame clones only, minus some. The profile covers around 99,000 clones, with approximately 90% appearing a single time and 5% to 5.5% taken by the ten largest. The V and J ends lost 4 bases and 6 bases respectively, with 7 bases between them. Looked up from germline, CDR1 is SGHKS and CDR2 is YYEKEE (reference sequence). The CDR3 totals 12 residues. This clonotype originated in a man aged 50 to 60 with acute or convalescent COVID-19. Sequencing used peripheral blood. This rearrangement joins TRBV5-5 to TRBJ2-2; D may be TRBD2 (5 bases). In DNA form, the CDR3 reads TGTGCCAGCAGCGGAGGCTCCGGGGAGCTGTTTTTT. Protein: CASSGGSGELFF.